The 17 T cell receptor beta chains given below trace back to one sample, sequenced in a study of Ad26.COV2.S vaccination and SARS-CoV-2 variants. Sequencing used immunoSEQ multiplex PCR; TCRdb keeps in-frame clones, though not all of them. This table has a few hundred thousand clones, 85% to 90% appearing once. Treatment specified: roughly 19 received Ad26.COV2.S at low or high dose, single or two shots; roughly 5 received placebo; per-sample allocation not given. Vaccine and placebo recipients were sampled on day 63 after the first injection. Sequenced here: peripheral blood, sampled in a trial of Ad26.COV2.S vaccine versus placebo. The source of these receptors is a person between 18 and 65 years old who received the Ad26.COV2.S COVID-19 vaccine or a placebo.

V is TRBV9 and J is TRBJ2-2; 11 nucleotides agree with TRBD2. CDR1 and CDR2 (germline): SGDLS, YYNGEE. V shed 4 bases and J 0 bases; nucleotides not matched to a gene: 2. CDR3 length: 16 residues. The CDR3 sequence: CASSTTSGTNTGELFF. CDR3 DNA: TGTGCCAGCAGCACGACTAGCGGGACGAACACCGGGGAGCTGTTTTTT.

The table lists this clone with a count of one. The chain carries TRBV18 and TRBJ2-7; 7 nucleotides line up with TRBD2. With 2 bases clipped from V and 3 bases from J, the junction kept 7 bases outside the gene matches. This CDR3 region has 15 residues. Germline assignment: CDR1 KGHSH and CDR2 LQKENI. The CDR3 region is CASSPGAGTYYEQYF. CDR3 nucleotides: TGTGCCAGCTCACCAGGAGCGGGGACTTACTACGAGCAGTACTTC.

This clone was detected only a few times. The genes are TRBV7-9 and TRBJ1-2, with 9 bases fitting TRBD1. The CDR3 length is 15 residues. Looked up from germline, CDR1 is SEHNR and CDR2 is FQNEAQ (reference sequence). The V and J ends lost 4 bases and 6 bases, in that order; junction bases with no gene match: 9. The CDR3 spells CASSSRNRDRDGYTF. The CDR3 region has the DNA TGTGCCAGCAGCTCGCGGAACCGGGACAGGGATGGCTACACCTTC.

The V call is TRBV6-1, the J call TRBJ2-3; weak D call: TRBD1 (5 bases). V gave up 3 bases and J gave up 6 bases, with 16 bases separating them. This CDR3 contains 15 residues. Germline loops: CDR1 MNHNS, CDR2 SASEGT. The CDR3 DNA follows: TGTGCCAGCAGTGAGGGCCAGGGATTCAGGGATACGCAGTATTTT. Protein sequence: CASSEGQGFRDTQYF.

This clone has a handful of counts. The chain is built from TRBV10-1 and TRBJ1-1; 7 bases agree with TRBD1. Trimming removed 10 bases from V and 5 bases from J; junction bases left unmatched: 10. The CDR3 loop spans 13 amino acids. The germline V gene has CDR1 WNHNN and CDR2 SYGVQD (reference sequence). For the CDR3, the DNA is TGCGCCATCACGACAAGGGGGCGGACTGAAGCTTTCTTT. It translates to CAITTRGRTEAFF.

The V gene is TRBV6-5, the J gene TRBJ1-5; D perhaps matches TRBD1 (6 bases). CDR1 and CDR2 (germline): MNHEY, SVGAGI. The CDR3 contains 14 residues. V was pared by 2 bases and J by 1 base, with 6 bases between. CDR3 sequence (DNA): TGTGCCAGCAGTTACGACAGGAGCAATCAGCCCCAGCATTTT. This encodes CASSYDRSNQPQHF.

The CDR3 region is CATSDSGTSGTLTGELFF. The CDR3 region has the DNA TGTGCCACCAGTGATTCCGGGACTAGCGGGACCCTCACCGGGGAGCTGTTTTTT. J is TRBJ2-2 and V is TRBV24-1; 13 bases fit TRBD2. CDR3 size: 18 residues. The ends lost 2 bases at V and 4 bases at J; junction bases unmatched: 6. Per the germline V gene, CDR1 is KGHDR and CDR2 is SFDVKD.

The V and J genes are TRBV12-3 or TRBV12-4 and TRBJ1-2; a possible D gene is TRBD1 (6 bases). V lost 7 bases and J lost 6, with 15 bases in between. CDR3 length: 13 amino acids. The CDR3: CASTTLQGHGYTF. CDR3 nucleotides: TGTGCCAGCACCACGCTACAGGGACATGGCTACACCTTC.

The gene calls are TRBV5-4 and TRBJ1-6; D not resolved. Germline V gene lookup returns CDR1 SGHNT and CDR2 YYREEE (reference sequence). The CDR3 is 15 residues long. The V end lost 4 bases, the J end lost 0 bases, and 8 bases lay between the germline ends. The CDR3 loop is CASSRAGSYNSPLHF. The DNA for the CDR3 is TGTGCCAGCAGCCGGGCCGGCTCCTATAATTCACCCCTCCACTTT. Supplemented by reference TRBV5-4 and TRBJ1-6, the full variable domain reads ETGVTQSPTHLIKTRGQQVTLRCSSQSGHNTVSWYQQALGQGPQFIFQYYREEENGRGNFPPRFSGLQFPNYSSELNVNALELDDSALYLCASSRAGSYNSPLHFGNGTRLTVT.

V is TRBV3-1 (or the pseudogene TRBV3-2) and J is TRBJ2-3; D ambiguous. The germline gives CDR1 LGHDT, CDR2 YNNKEL (reference sequence). The length of the CDR3 is 16 residues. V lost 4 bases and J lost 2, with 16 bases in between. This CDR3 reads CASSPATDGYTDTQYF. CDR3 DNA sequence: TGTGCCAGCAGCCCAGCAACGGATGGGTACACAGATACGCAGTATTTT.

V and J are TRBV4-2 and TRBJ2-3; D is unresolved. The CDR3 has 15 residues. Germline V lookup: CDR1 LGHNA, CDR2 YNFKEQ. V was shortened by 0 bases and J by 5 bases, with 12 bases between the two germline ends. DNA of the CDR3: TGTGCCAGCAGCCAAGAAGAACTCCAGTTAGATACGCAGTATTTT. It yields the protein CASSQEELQLDTQYF.

This clone showed up just once. The V and J genes are TRBV5-5 and TRBJ1-6; TRBD1 matches at 8 bases. From germline, CDR1 is SGHKS and CDR2 YYEKEE (reference sequence). The J segment lost 7 bases and the V segment lost 4 bases, leaving 4 bases of the junction unmatched. The CDR3 has 14 amino acids. The CDR3 reads CASSIRQGNSPLHF. The CDR3 DNA reads TGTGCCAGCAGCATCAGACAGGGGAATTCACCCCTCCACTTT.

This chain connects TRBV5-6 to TRBJ1-6; no clear D gene. Germline V gene lookup returns CDR1 SGHDT and CDR2 YYEEEE. This CDR3 comprises 11 residues. V was cut by 3 bases and J by 11 bases, with 6 bases left in between. CDR3 nucleotide sequence: TGTGCCAGCAGCTCCAAGGCACCCCTCCACTTT. It specifies CASSSKAPLHF.

This clone was picked up one time. The chain is built from TRBV11-2 and TRBJ2-3; possibly TRBD2 for D (7 bases). The CDR3 loop spans 19 amino acids. V gave up 1 base and J gave up 3 bases, with 23 bases separating them. Germline V gene sequence: CDR1 SGHAT, CDR2 FQNNGV. In DNA, the CDR3 is TGTGCCAGCAGCTTAGCTCCGGGGGGACACCCGGCGGGAACAGATACGCAGTATTTT. Translation: CASSLAPGGHPAGTDTQYF.

This chain uses TRBV6-5 with TRBJ1-4; D is uncertain. CDR3 size: 13 residues. The germline CDR1 and CDR2 sequences are MNHEY and SVGAGI. V dropped 2 bases and J dropped 3 bases, with 4 bases sitting between them. CDR3 residues: CASSYDPNEKLFF. The CDR3 DNA is TGTGCCAGCAGTTACGACCCTAATGAAAAACTGTTTTTT.

The V call is TRBV11-2, the J call TRBJ2-5; D possibly matches TRBD1 or TRBD2 (5 bases each). The V and J ends lost 3 bases and 5 bases respectively, with 13 bases between them. This CDR3 comprises 14 residues. The V gene's germline CDR1 is SGHAT and CDR2 FQNNGV. CDR3 sequence (DNA): TGTGCCAGCAGCTTGGGACCGGCGCCTGAGACCCAGTACTTC. This sequence encodes CASSLGPAPETQYF.

This sequence joins TRBV19 and TRBJ2-3; 9 bases line up with TRBD1. The J segment lost 1 base and the V segment lost 6 bases, leaving 2 bases of the junction unmatched. In germline, CDR1 is LNHDA, CDR2 SQIVND (reference sequence). This CDR3 region has 14 residues. The CDR3 region is CASRGTGRTDTQYF. In nucleotides, the CDR3 is TGTGCCAGTAGGGGGACAGGGCGCACAGATACGCAGTATTTT.